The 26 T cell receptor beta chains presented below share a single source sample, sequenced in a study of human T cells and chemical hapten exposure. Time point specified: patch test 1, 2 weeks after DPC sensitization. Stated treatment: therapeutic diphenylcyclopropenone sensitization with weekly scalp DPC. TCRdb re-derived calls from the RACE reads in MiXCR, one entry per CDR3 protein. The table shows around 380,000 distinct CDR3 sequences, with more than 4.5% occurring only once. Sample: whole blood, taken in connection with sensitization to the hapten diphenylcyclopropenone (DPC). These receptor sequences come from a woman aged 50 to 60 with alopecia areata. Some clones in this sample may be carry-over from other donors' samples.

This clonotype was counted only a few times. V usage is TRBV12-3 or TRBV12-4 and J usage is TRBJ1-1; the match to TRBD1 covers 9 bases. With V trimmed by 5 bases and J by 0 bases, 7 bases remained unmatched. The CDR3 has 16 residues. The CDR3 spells CASSGTGQGLNTEAFF. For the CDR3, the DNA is TGTGCCAGCAGTGGAACGGGACAGGGCTTGAACACTGAAGCTTTCTTT.

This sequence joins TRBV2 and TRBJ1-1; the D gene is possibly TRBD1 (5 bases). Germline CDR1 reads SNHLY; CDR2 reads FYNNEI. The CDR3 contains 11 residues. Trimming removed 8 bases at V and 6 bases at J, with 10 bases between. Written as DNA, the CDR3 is TGTGCCAGCTTCGAGGGGCCTGAAGCTTTCTTT. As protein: CASFEGPEAFF.

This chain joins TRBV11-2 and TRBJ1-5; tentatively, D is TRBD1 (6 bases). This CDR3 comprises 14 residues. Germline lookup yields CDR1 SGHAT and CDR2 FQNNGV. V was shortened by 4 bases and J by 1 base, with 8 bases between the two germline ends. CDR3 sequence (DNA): TGTGCCAGCAGCTCAGGGGTGAGCAATCAGCCCCAGCATTTT. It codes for CASSSGVSNQPQHF.

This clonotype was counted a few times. The CDR3 spells CASSSFGTPTYEQYF. In DNA, the CDR3 is TGTGCCAGCAGCTCTTTCGGGACCCCGACCTACGAGCAGTACTTC. The V call is TRBV5-6, the J call TRBJ2-7, with D possibly being TRBD1 or TRBD2 (5 bases each). Per germline, CDR1 SGHDT and CDR2 YYEEEE. Trimming shortened V by 3 bases and J by 2 bases, and 15 bases separated the two germline ends. The CDR3 is 15 residues long.

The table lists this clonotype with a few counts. The CDR3 reads CASLRDRCYNEQFF. CDR3 coding DNA: TGTGCCAGCCTCCGGGACAGATGTTACAATGAGCAGTTCTTC. The chain has TRBV7-4 and TRBJ2-1; TRBD1 matches at 7 bases. The CDR3 has 14 amino acids. Unmatched junction bases numbered 8, after V lost 8 bases and J lost 4 bases. Germline-derived CDR1 and CDR2 are SGHVT and SQSDAQ. Together with reference TRBV7-4 and TRBJ2-1, the CDR3 gives the full variable domain: GAGVSQSPRYKVAKRGRDVALRCDSISGHVTLYWYRQTLGQGSEVLTYSQSDAQRDKSGRPSGRFSAERPERSVSTLKIQRTEQGDSAVYLCASLRDRCYNEQFFGPGTRLTVL.

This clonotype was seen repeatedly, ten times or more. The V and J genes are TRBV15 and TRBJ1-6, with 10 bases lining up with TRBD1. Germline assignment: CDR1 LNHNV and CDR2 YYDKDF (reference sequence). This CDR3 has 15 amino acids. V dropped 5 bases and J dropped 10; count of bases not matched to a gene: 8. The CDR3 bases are TGTGCCACCAGCGAGACAGGGGGCGTAGGGTCACCCCTCCACTTT. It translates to CATSETGGVGSPLHF.

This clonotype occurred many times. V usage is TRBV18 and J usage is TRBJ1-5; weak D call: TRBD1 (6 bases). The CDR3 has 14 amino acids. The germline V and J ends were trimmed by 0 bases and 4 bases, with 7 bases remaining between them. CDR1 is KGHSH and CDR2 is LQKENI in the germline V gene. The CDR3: CASSPPTGNQPQHF. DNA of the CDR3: TGTGCCAGCTCACCACCAACAGGGAATCAGCCCCAGCATTTT. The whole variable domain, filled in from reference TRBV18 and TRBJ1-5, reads NAGVMQNPRHLVRRRGQEARLRCSPMKGHSHVYWYRQLPEEGLKFMVYLQKENIIDESGMPKERFSAEFPKEGPSILRIQQVVRGDSAAYFCASSPPTGNQPQHFGDGTRLSIL.

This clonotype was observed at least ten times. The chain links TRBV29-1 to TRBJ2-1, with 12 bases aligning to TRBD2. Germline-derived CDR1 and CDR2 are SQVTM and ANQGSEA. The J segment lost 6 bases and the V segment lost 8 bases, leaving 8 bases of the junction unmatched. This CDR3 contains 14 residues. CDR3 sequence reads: CSNLLAGGGNEQFF. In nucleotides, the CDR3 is TGCAGCAACCTTCTAGCGGGAGGGGGCAATGAGCAGTTCTTC.

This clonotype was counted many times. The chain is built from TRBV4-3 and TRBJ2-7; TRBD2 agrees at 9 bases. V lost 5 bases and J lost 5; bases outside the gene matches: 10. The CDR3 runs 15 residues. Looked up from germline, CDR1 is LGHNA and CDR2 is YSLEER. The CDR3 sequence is CASSEVVAGAHEQYF. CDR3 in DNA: TGCGCCAGCAGCGAAGTGGTAGCGGGAGCCCACGAGCAGTACTTC.

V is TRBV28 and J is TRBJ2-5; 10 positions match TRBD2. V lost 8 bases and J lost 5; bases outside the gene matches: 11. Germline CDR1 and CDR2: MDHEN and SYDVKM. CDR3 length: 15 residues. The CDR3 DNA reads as TGTGCCAGCGGAAGCGGGGGGGCGGCCCGGGAGACCCAGTACTTC. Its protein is CASGSGGAARETQYF.

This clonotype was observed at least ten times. This chain's CDR3 is CASNGGTEAFF. CDR3 nucleotides: TGTGCCAGCAACGGCGGCACTGAAGCTTTCTTT. The V call is TRBV2, the J call TRBJ1-1, with D hard to call. Trimming removed 7 bases from V and 4 bases from J, with 7 bases in between. CDR1 SNHLY and CDR2 FYNNEI come from the germline V gene. This CDR3 has 11 amino acids.

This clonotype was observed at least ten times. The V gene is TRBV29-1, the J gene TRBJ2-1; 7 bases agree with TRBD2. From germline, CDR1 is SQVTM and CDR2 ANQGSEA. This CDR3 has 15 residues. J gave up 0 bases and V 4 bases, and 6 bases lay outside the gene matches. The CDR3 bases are TGCAGCGTTGCGGGAGCGGGGCTCTCCTACAATGAGCAGTTCTTC. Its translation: CSVAGAGLSYNEQFF.

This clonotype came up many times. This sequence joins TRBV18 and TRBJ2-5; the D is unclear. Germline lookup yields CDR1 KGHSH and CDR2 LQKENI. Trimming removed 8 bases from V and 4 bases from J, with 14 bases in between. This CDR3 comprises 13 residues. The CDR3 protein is CASEPAGAETQYF. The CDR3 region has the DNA TGTGCCAGCGAGCCGGCCGGTGCAGAGACCCAGTACTTC.

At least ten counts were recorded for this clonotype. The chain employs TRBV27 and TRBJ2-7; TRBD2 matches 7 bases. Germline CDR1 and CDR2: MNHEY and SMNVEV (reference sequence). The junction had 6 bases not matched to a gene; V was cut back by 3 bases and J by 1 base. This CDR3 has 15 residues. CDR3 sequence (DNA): TGTGCCAGCAGTTTGCGGGGGACCAAATCCTACGAGCAGTACTTC. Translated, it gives CASSLRGTKSYEQYF.

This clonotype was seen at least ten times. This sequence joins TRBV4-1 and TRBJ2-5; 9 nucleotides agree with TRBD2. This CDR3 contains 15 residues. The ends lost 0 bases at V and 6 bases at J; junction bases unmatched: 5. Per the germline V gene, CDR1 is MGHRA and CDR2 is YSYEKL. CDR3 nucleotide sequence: TGCGCCAGCAGCCAAGACTTAGCGGGGGCGAAGACCCAGTACTTC. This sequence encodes CASSQDLAGAKTQYF.

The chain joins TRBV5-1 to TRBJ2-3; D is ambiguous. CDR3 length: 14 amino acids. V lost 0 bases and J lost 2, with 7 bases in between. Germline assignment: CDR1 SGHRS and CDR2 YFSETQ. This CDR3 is CASSLELHTDTQYF. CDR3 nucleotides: TGCGCCAGCAGCTTGGAACTACACACAGATACGCAGTATTTT. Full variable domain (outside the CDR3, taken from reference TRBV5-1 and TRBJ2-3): KAGVTQTPRYLIKTRGQQVTLSCSPISGHRSVSWYQQTPGQGLQFLFEYFSETQRNKGNFPGRFSGRQFSNSRSEMNVSTLELGDSALYLCASSLELHTDTQYFGPGTRLTVL.

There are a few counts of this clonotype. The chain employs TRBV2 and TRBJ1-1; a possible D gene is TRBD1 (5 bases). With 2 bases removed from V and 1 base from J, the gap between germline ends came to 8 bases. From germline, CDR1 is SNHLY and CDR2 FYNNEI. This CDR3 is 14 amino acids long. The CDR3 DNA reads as TGTGCCAGCAGTGAAAACAGGAGGAACACTGAAGCTTTCTTT. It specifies CASSENRRNTEAFF.

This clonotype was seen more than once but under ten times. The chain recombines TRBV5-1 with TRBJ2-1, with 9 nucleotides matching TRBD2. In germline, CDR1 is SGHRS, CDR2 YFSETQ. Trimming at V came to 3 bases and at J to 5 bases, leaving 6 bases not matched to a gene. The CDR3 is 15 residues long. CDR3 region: CASSWVAGDNNEQFF. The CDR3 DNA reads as TGCGCCAGCAGCTGGGTAGCGGGGGACAACAATGAGCAGTTCTTC.

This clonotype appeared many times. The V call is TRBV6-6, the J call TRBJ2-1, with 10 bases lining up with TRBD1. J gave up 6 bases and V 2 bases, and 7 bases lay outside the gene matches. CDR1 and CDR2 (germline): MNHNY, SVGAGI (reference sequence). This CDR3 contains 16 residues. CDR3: CASSYPMTGGPNEQFF. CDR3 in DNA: TGTGCCAGCAGTTACCCAATGACAGGGGGCCCCAATGAGCAGTTCTTC.

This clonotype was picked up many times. CDR3 in amino acids: CASSLSTVSEAFF. The CDR3 region has the DNA TGTGCCAGCAGCCTCTCGACCGTGTCTGAAGCTTTCTTT. This chain uses TRBV12-3 or TRBV12-4 with TRBJ1-1; D unclear. The CDR3 runs to 13 residues. The V and J ends lost 6 bases and 6 bases respectively, with 14 bases between them.

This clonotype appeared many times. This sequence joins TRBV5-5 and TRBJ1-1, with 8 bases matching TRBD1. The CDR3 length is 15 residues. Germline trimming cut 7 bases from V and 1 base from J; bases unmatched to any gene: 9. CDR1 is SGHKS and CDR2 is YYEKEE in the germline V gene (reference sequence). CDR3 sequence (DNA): TGTGCCAGCGGAGGGAGGACAGGGCCGAACACTGAAGCTTTCTTT. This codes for CASGGRTGPNTEAFF.

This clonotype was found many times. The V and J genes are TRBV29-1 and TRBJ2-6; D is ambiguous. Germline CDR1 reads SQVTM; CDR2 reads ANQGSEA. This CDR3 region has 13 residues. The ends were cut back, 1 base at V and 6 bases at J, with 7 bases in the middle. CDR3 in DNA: TGCAGCGTTGAAGGACCCGAGGCCAACGTCCTGACTTTC. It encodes CSVEGPEANVLTF.

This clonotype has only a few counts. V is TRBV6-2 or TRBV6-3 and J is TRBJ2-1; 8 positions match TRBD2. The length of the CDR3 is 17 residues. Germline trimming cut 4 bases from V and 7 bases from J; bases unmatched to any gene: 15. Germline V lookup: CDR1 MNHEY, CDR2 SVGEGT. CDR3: CASSFGTSLGGRNEQFF. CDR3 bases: TGTGCCAGCAGTTTTGGGACCAGTTTGGGCGGGAGGAATGAGCAGTTCTTC.

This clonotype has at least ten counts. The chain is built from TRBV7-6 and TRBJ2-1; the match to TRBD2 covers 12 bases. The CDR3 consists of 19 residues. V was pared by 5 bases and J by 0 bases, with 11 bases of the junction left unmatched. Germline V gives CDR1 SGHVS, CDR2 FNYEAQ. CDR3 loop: CASSQLAGGPLSSYNEQFF. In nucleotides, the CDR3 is TGTGCCAGCAGCCAGCTAGCGGGAGGGCCCTTAAGCTCCTACAATGAGCAGTTCTTC.

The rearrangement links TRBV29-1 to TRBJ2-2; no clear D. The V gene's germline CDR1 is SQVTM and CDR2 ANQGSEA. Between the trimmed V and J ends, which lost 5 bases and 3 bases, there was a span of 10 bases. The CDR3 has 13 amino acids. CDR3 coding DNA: TGCAGCGTTCGGATGGCGGACACCGGGGAGCTGTTTTTT. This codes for CSVRMADTGELFF.

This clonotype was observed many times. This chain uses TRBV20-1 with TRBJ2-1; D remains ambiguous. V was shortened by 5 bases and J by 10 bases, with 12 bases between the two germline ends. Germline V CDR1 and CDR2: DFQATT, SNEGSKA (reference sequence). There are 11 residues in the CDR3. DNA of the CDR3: TGCAGTGCTTTTAGGGTTAGAGAGCAGTTCTTC. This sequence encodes CSAFRVREQFF.